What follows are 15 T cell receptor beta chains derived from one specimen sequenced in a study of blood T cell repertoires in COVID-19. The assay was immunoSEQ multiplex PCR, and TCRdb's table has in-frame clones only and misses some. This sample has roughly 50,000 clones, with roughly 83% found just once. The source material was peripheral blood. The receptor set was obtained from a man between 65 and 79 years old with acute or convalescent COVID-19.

This CDR3 is CASSRGVETQYF. In DNA, the CDR3 is TGTGCCAGTAGCAGGGGAGTGGAGACCCAGTACTTC. The rearrangement uses TRBV19 and TRBJ2-5; TRBD1 is a possible D gene (6 bases). The CDR3 runs 12 residues. Germline CDR1 and CDR2: LNHDA and SQIVND (reference sequence). Between the trimmed V and J ends, which lost 6 bases and 5 bases, there was a span of 10 bases.

This CDR3 is CASSLLGSPLHF. The CDR3 nucleotides read TGTGCCAGCAGTTTGCTCGGTTCACCCCTCCACTTT. The chain has TRBV12-3 or TRBV12-4 and TRBJ1-6, with D hard to call. The CDR3 has 12 residues. V was trimmed by 3 bases and J by 9 bases, leaving 6 bases between them.

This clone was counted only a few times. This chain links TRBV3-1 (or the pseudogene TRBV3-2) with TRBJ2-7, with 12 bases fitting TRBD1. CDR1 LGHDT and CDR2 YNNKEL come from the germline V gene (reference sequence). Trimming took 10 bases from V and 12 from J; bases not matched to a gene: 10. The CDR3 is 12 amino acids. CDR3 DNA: TGTGCCACCGGGACAGGGGGCGGGGTAAGGTACTTC. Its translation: CATGTGGGVRYF.

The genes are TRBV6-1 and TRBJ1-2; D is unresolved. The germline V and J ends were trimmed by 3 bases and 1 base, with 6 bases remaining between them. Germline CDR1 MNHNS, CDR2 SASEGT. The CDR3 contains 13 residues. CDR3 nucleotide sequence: TGTGCCAGCAGTGACACAGTTAACTATGGCTACACCTTC. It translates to CASSDTVNYGYTF.

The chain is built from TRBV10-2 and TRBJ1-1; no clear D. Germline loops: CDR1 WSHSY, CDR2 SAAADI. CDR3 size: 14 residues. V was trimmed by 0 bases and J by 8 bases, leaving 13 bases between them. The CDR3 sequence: CASSESGPGGEAFF. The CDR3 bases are TGCGCCAGCAGTGAGTCAGGTCCCGGAGGAGAAGCTTTCTTT.

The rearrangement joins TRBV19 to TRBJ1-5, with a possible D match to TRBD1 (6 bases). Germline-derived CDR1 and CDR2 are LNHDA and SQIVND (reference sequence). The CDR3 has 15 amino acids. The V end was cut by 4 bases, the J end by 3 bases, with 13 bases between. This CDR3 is CASSTQGRANQPQHF. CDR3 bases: TGTGCCAGTAGTACTCAGGGGAGGGCCAATCAGCCCCAGCATTTT.

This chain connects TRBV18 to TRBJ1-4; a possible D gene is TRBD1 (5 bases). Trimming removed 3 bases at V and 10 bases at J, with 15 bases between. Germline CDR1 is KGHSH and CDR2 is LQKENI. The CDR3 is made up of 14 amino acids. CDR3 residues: CASSPGGGAGKLFF. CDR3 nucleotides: TGTGCCAGCTCACCGGGAGGCGGGGCTGGAAAACTGTTTTTT.

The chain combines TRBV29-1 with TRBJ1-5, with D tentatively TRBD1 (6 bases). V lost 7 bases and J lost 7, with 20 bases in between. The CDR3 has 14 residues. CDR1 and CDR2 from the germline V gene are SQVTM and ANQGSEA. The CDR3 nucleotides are TGCAGCGCCAGGACCGCAGGGGAGGGGCAGCCCCAGCATTTT. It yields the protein CSARTAGEGQPQHF. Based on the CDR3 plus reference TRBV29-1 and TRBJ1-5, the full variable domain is SAVISQKPSRDICQRGTSLTIQCQVDSQVTMMFWYRQQPGQSLTLIATANQGSEATYESGFVIDKFPISRPNLTFSTLTVSNMSPEDSSIYLCSARTAGEGQPQHFGDGTRLSIL.

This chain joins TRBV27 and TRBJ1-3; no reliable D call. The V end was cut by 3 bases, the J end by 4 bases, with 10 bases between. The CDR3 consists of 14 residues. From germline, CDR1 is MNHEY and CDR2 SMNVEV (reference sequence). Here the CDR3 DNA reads TGTGCCAGCAGTTTTGCAGAATCGGGAAACACCATATATTTT. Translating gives CASSFAESGNTIYF.

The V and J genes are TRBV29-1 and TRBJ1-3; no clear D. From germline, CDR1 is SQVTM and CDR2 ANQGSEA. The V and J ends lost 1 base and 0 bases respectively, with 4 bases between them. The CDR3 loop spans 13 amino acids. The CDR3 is CSVEGPSGNTIYF. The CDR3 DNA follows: TGCAGCGTTGAAGGGCCCTCTGGAAACACCATATATTTT.

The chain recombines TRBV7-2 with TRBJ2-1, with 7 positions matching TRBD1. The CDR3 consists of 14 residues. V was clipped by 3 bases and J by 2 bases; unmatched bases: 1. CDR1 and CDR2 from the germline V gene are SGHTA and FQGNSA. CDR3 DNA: TGTGCCAGCAGCTTCGACAGGGCCTACAATGAGCAGTTCTTC. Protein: CASSFDRAYNEQFF.

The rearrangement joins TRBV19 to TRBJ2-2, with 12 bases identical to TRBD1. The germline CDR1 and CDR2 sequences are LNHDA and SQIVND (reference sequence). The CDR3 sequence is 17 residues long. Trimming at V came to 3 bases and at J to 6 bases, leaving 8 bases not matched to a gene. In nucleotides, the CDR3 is TGTGCCAGTAGTATGACCTGGGACAGGGGGCGCCCCGGGGAGCTGTTTTTT. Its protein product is CASSMTWDRGRPGELFF.

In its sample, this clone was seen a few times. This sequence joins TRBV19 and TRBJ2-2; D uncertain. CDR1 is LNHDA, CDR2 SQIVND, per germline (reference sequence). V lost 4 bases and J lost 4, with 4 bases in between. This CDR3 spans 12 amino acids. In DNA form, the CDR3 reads TGTGCCAGTAGTACCCTCACCGGGGAGCTGTTTTTT. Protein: CASSTLTGELFF.

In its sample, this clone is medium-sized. The CDR3 DNA reads as TGTGCCAGCTTTCCGGACAGGATAGGGGAAGCTTTCTTT. As protein: CASFPDRIGEAFF. The chain carries TRBV18 and TRBJ1-1; 7 bases are a match to TRBD1. V gave up 7 bases and J gave up 8 bases; unmatched junction bases: 10. The CDR3 is 13 amino acids. CDR1 and CDR2 from the germline V gene are KGHSH and LQKENI.

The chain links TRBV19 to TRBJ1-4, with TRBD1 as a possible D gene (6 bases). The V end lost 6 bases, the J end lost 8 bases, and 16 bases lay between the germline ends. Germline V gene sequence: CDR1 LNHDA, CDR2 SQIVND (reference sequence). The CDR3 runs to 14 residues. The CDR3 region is CASSNRASEEKLFF. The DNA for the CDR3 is TGTGCCAGTAGCAACAGGGCTTCGGAGGAAAAACTGTTTTTT.